One and the same sample provided the 30 T cell receptor beta chains below, sequenced in a study of T cells in narcolepsy. Data came from immunoSEQ multiplex PCR; TCRdb stores just in-frame clones and leaves some out. The sample lists some 20,000 clones; around 83% were seen once. Sequences were obtained from memory (CD45RA-) CD4+ T cells from blood. These receptor sequences come from a human donor in good health.

The chain links TRBV5-1 to TRBJ2-1, with 9 bases that match TRBD2. Trimming removed 3 bases from V and 4 bases from J; junction bases left unmatched: 5. This CDR3 region has 15 residues. Germline V CDR1 and CDR2: SGHRS, YFSETQ. CDR3 region: CASSSLAGAYNEQFF. The DNA of the CDR3 is TGCGCCAGCAGCTCGTTAGCGGGGGCTTACAATGAGCAGTTCTTC.

This clone was found a few times. The chain couples TRBV14 to TRBJ2-7, with 13 bases aligning to TRBD2. The V and J ends lost 1 base and 3 bases, in that order; junction bases with no gene match: 6. The CDR3 has 17 residues. CDR1 and CDR2 (germline): SGHDN, FVKESK. The CDR3 coding sequence is TGTGCCAGCAGCCAAGGGGGGACTAGCGGGGCCTTCTACGAGCAGTACTTC. Protein product: CASSQGGTSGAFYEQYF.

This chain uses TRBV5-1 with TRBJ2-6; D is uncertain. This CDR3 is 13 amino acids long. Germline CDR1 is SGHRS and CDR2 is YFSETQ. Trimming cost V 6 bases and J 0 bases, with 4 bases left between them. The CDR3 nucleotides read TGCGCCAGCAAACCCTCTGGGGCCAACGTCCTGACTTTC. Translated: CASKPSGANVLTF.

This clone was detected a few times. The V and J genes are TRBV14 and TRBJ2-7; 8 bases align to TRBD1. CDR1 and CDR2 from the germline V gene are SGHDN and FVKESK. Unmatched junction bases numbered 5, after V lost 4 bases and J lost 6 bases. The length of the CDR3 is 13 residues. This CDR3 reads CASSRFDRGEQYF. CDR3 DNA: TGTGCCAGCAGCCGTTTCGACAGGGGCGAGCAGTACTTC.

The J gene is TRBJ1-5, the V gene TRBV28, with a weak D call TRBD1 (5 bases). Per the germline V gene, CDR1 is MDHEN and CDR2 is SYDVKM. V lost 10 bases, J lost 9 bases, and 19 bases lay in between. The CDR3 has 13 residues. The CDR3 sequence is CATEQAPLRPQHF. CDR3 nucleotides: TGTGCCACCGAACAGGCTCCTCTTCGGCCCCAGCATTTT.

This chain joins TRBV7-2 and TRBJ2-7; D possibly uses TRBD1 or TRBD2 (5 bases each). Trimming removed 1 base at V and 3 bases at J, with 13 bases between. Germline V gene data show CDR1 as SGHTA and CDR2 as FQGNSA. This CDR3 has 15 residues. The CDR3 spells CASSLGGGTNYEQYF. The CDR3 DNA reads TGTGCCAGCAGCTTAGGTGGTGGGACCAACTACGAGCAGTACTTC.

This sequence joins TRBV6-1 and TRBJ1-4; D not resolved. V shed 3 bases and J shed 8 bases, with 16 bases lying between them. This CDR3 comprises 15 residues. Germline V gene data show CDR1 as MNHNS and CDR2 as SASEGT. CDR3 coding DNA: TGTGCCAGCAGTGACTCCAGGACCGGGAGAGAAAAACTGTTTTTT. This gives the protein CASSDSRTGREKLFF.

The chain links TRBV5-1 to TRBJ1-1, with 7 bases lining up with TRBD1. Germline values: CDR1 SGHRS, CDR2 YFSETQ. The CDR3 has 16 amino acids. V lost 2 bases, J lost 1 base, and 8 bases stayed unmatched. Written as DNA, the CDR3 is TGCGCCAGCAGCTTCCCCCTGGGACAGAAGAACACTGAAGCTTTCTTT. Protein product: CASSFPLGQKNTEAFF.

This rearrangement joins TRBV7-9 to TRBJ2-3; 10 nucleotides align to TRBD2. The trim removed 5 bases at V and 1 base at J, leaving 9 bases unmatched. The CDR3 totals 17 residues. Germline-derived CDR1 and CDR2 are SEHNR and FQNEAQ (reference sequence). CDR3 nucleotide sequence: TGTGCCAGCAGCCCCTTCCGAGCGGGGGGGGGCACAGATACGCAGTATTTT. It specifies CASSPFRAGGGTDTQYF.

V gene TRBV7-9 combines with J gene TRBJ1-1, with 8 bases lining up with TRBD1. The CDR3 consists of 13 residues. Germline lookup yields CDR1 SEHNR and CDR2 FQNEAQ (reference sequence). V shed 5 bases and J 4 bases; nucleotides not matched to a gene: 3. CDR3 amino acids: CASSLQGGTEAFF. The CDR3 nucleotides read TGTGCCAGCAGCCTACAGGGGGGCACTGAAGCTTTCTTT.

The J gene is TRBJ2-5, the V gene TRBV7-9; 12 bases line up with TRBD2. The V and J ends lost 4 bases and 5 bases, in that order; junction bases with no gene match: 2. Per germline, CDR1 SEHNR and CDR2 FQNEAQ (reference sequence). This CDR3 spans 14 amino acids. This CDR3 is CASSSTSGGETQYF. Written as DNA, the CDR3 is TGTGCCAGCAGCTCGACTAGCGGGGGTGAGACCCAGTACTTC.

V and J are TRBV7-2 and TRBJ1-3; maybe TRBD1 (5 bases). This CDR3 is 18 amino acids long. Trimming removed 5 bases at V and 0 bases at J, with 20 bases between. The V gene's germline CDR1 is SGHTA and CDR2 FQGNSA. The CDR3 loop is CASSRQGQGRYSGNTIYF. Here the CDR3 DNA reads TGTGCCAGCAGCCGTCAAGGGCAGGGACGGTACTCTGGAAACACCATATATTTT. The whole variable domain, filled in from reference TRBV7-2 and TRBJ1-3, reads GAGVSQSPSNKVTEKGKDVELRCDPISGHTALYWYRQSLGQGLEFLIYFQGNSAPDKSGLPSDRFSAERTGGSVSTLTIQRTQQEDSAVYLCASSRQGQGRYSGNTIYFGEGSWLTVV.

On this clone itself: This sample includes further DNA sequences coding for the same CDR3. The chain has TRBV11-3 and TRBJ1-3; D is undetermined. The CDR3 is 13 residues long. V shed 6 bases and J shed 4 bases, with 10 bases lying between them. The germline gives CDR1 SGHNT, CDR2 YENEEA. CDR3 sequence (DNA): TGTGCCAGCAGTTCTTTACCGGGAAACACCATATATTTT. Translating it yields CASSSLPGNTIYF. Looking up the rest from reference TRBV11-3 and TRBJ1-3 gives the full variable domain: EAGVVQSPRYKIIEKKQPVAFWCNPISGHNTLYWYLQNLGQGPELLIRYENEEAVDDSQLPKDRFSAERLKGVDSTLKIQPAELGDSAVYLCASSSLPGNTIYFGEGSWLTVV.

This clone was seen only once. The chain combines TRBV4-1 with TRBJ1-2, with D unresolved. Per germline, CDR1 MGHRA and CDR2 YSYEKL. Trimming took off 3 bases at V and 0 bases at J, with 11 bases between the two ends. The CDR3 totals 15 residues. For the CDR3, the DNA is TGCGCCAGCAGCCACATTGGCAGGACTAACTATGGCTACACCTTC. Its translation: CASSHIGRTNYGYTF.

The rearrangement links TRBV5-6 to TRBJ1-1; D is undetermined. V dropped 0 bases and J dropped 1 base, with 10 bases sitting between them. CDR3 length: 15 amino acids. CDR1 and CDR2 (germline): SGHDT, YYEEEE. The CDR3 DNA follows: TGTGCCAGCAGCTTGGCACACTACGGGAACACTGAAGCTTTCTTT. Amino acids: CASSLAHYGNTEAFF.

The J gene is TRBJ1-6, the V gene TRBV6-1; D may be TRBD1 (6 bases). Germline CDR1 and CDR2: MNHNS and SASEGT. The CDR3 runs to 15 residues. V gave up 5 bases and J gave up 7 bases, with 15 bases separating them. The CDR3 bases are TGTGCCAGCAGTTTAAACAGGGTTTCGAATTCACCCCTCCACTTT. Translation gives CASSLNRVSNSPLHF.

The chain employs TRBV19 and TRBJ1-4; D not resolved. Germline V gene lookup returns CDR1 LNHDA and CDR2 SQIVND (reference sequence). Trimming removed 4 bases from V and 0 bases from J, with 12 bases in between. There are 16 residues in the CDR3. CDR3 protein: CASSTRALTTNEKLFF. The CDR3 DNA reads TGTGCCAGTAGTACCCGCGCCTTAACAACTAATGAAAAACTGTTTTTT.

The count of this clone is one. J is TRBJ2-7 and V is TRBV5-1; TRBD2 aligns across 10 bases. The CDR3 has 15 amino acids. Germline V gene sequence: CDR1 SGHRS, CDR2 YFSETQ. Germline trimming cut 4 bases from V and 3 bases from J; bases unmatched to any gene: 7. The CDR3 here is CASSPLAGEFYEQYF. CDR3 sequence (DNA): TGCGCCAGCAGCCCTCTAGCGGGGGAATTCTACGAGCAGTACTTC.

This chain uses TRBV7-2 with TRBJ1-2, with 7 nucleotides matching TRBD1. J was trimmed by 8 bases and V by 5 bases; bases with no gene match: 8. Germline assignment: CDR1 SGHTA and CDR2 FQGNSA. The CDR3 runs to 13 residues. This CDR3 reads CASSRGTEKGYTF. The DNA of the CDR3 is TGTGCCAGCAGCCGCGGGACAGAAAAAGGCTACACCTTC. Filled out from reference TRBV7-2 and TRBJ1-2, the complete variable domain reads GAGVSQSPSNKVTEKGKDVELRCDPISGHTALYWYRQSLGQGLEFLIYFQGNSAPDKSGLPSDRFSAERTGGSVSTLTIQRTQQEDSAVYLCASSRGTEKGYTFGSGTRLTVV.

This rearrangement joins TRBV6-1 to TRBJ2-5; D remains unclear. The V end lost 0 bases, the J end lost 5 bases, and 16 bases lay between the germline ends. The germline V gene encodes CDR1 MNHNS and CDR2 SASEGT. CDR3 length equals 16 residues. CDR3 region: CASSEAWSFYSETQYF. The CDR3 DNA is TGTGCCAGCAGTGAAGCGTGGTCTTTCTACTCGGAGACCCAGTACTTC.

CDR3 sequence: CASSLETGFNSPLHF. The CDR3 DNA is TGTGCCAGCAGCTTAGAGACAGGGTTTAACTCACCCCTCCACTTT. The chain has TRBV7-2 and TRBJ1-6, with TRBD1 identical over 7 bases. Looked up from germline, CDR1 is SGHTA and CDR2 is FQGNSA. V gave up 1 base and J gave up 10 bases; unmatched junction bases: 7. The CDR3 runs 15 residues.

The V call is TRBV7-3, the J call TRBJ2-3; D not resolved. There are 13 residues in the CDR3. From germline, CDR1 is SGHTA and CDR2 FQGTGA. Trimming removed 3 bases at V and 3 bases at J, with 7 bases between. The CDR3 nucleotides read TGTGCCAGCAGCTTCCGCCCGACAGATACGCAGTATTTT. Its translation: CASSFRPTDTQYF.

The chain links TRBV11-2 to TRBJ1-2; no reliable D call. Trimming cost V 2 bases and J 7 bases, with 8 bases left between them. Germline CDR1 is SGHAT and CDR2 is FQNNGV. The CDR3 is 12 amino acids. This CDR3 reads CASSLLLSGYTF. The CDR3 nucleotides read TGTGCCAGCAGCTTACTTTTATCTGGCTACACCTTC.

The chain links TRBV5-1 to TRBJ2-4; 7 positions match TRBD1. CDR3 size: 15 residues. V was pared by 10 bases and J by 6 bases, with 16 bases of the junction left unmatched. The V gene's germline CDR1 is SGHRS and CDR2 YFSETQ. The DNA for the CDR3 is TGCGCCTCTTCCCCGGGACAGCCTTCCGGAAACATTCAGTACTTC. This encodes CASSPGQPSGNIQYF. Filled out from reference TRBV5-1 and TRBJ2-4, the complete variable domain reads KAGVTQTPRYLIKTRGQQVTLSCSPISGHRSVSWYQQTPGQGLQFLFEYFSETQRNKGNFPGRFSGRQFSNSRSEMNVSTLELGDSALYLCASSPGQPSGNIQYFGAGTRLSVL.

This clone was detected a few times. The chain couples TRBV2 to TRBJ2-1; TRBD2 might be the D (5 bases). The V end lost 4 bases, the J end lost 2 bases, and 12 bases lay between the germline ends. This CDR3 region has 15 residues. Germline CDR1 reads SNHLY; CDR2 reads FYNNEI. CDR3 DNA: TGTGCCAGCAGTGGGCCGAAACTAGCCTACAATGAGCAGTTCTTC. Protein sequence: CASSGPKLAYNEQFF.

The chain is built from TRBV6-1 and TRBJ2-5; the D gene is possibly TRBD2 (5 bases). CDR1 and CDR2 (germline): MNHNS, SASEGT. V was pared by 0 bases and J by 5 bases, with 13 bases between. This CDR3 is built from 15 residues. CDR3 in amino acids: CASSEAGQTGETQYF. DNA for the CDR3: TGTGCCAGCAGTGAAGCGGGCCAGACGGGGGAGACCCAGTACTTC.

The chain uses TRBV19 and TRBJ1-5; D may be TRBD1 (6 bases). The V gene lost 3 bases and the J gene lost 3 bases, with 15 bases spanning the gap. The CDR3 totals 16 residues. Germline V gene lookup returns CDR1 LNHDA and CDR2 SQIVND (reference sequence). The CDR3 here is CASSMRFSGANQPQHF. As DNA, the CDR3 is TGTGCCAGTAGTATGAGGTTTTCGGGGGCCAATCAGCCCCAGCATTTT.

This clone is a singleton in its sample. The rearrangement links TRBV19 to TRBJ1-1; maybe TRBD1 (6 bases). Deletions cut 3 bases from V and 0 bases from J, with 11 bases between. CDR1 LNHDA and CDR2 SQIVND come from the germline V gene (reference sequence). This CDR3 region has 15 residues. The CDR3 DNA reads as TGTGCCAGTAGTATTAGGGGGGACATGAACACTGAAGCTTTCTTT. Its protein is CASSIRGDMNTEAFF.

The chain carries TRBV21-1 and TRBJ2-7; the table's TRBD1 call for D was not verified on the DNA. TRBV21-1 represents a pseudogene. The CDR3 extends over 15 amino acids. As DNA, the CDR3 is TGTGCCAGCAGCAAAGGACTCGGTGAAGGACAGGGGGGGAAGGTA. Its protein is CASSKGLGEGQGGKV.

The chain links TRBV4-3 to TRBJ2-1; 7 bases match TRBD2. This CDR3 spans 13 amino acids. In germline, CDR1 is LGHNA, CDR2 YSLEER. Unmatched junction bases numbered 1, after V lost 3 bases and J lost 5 bases. CDR3 protein: CASSQAGDNEQFF. DNA of the CDR3: TGCGCCAGCAGCCAGGCGGGGGACAATGAGCAGTTCTTC.